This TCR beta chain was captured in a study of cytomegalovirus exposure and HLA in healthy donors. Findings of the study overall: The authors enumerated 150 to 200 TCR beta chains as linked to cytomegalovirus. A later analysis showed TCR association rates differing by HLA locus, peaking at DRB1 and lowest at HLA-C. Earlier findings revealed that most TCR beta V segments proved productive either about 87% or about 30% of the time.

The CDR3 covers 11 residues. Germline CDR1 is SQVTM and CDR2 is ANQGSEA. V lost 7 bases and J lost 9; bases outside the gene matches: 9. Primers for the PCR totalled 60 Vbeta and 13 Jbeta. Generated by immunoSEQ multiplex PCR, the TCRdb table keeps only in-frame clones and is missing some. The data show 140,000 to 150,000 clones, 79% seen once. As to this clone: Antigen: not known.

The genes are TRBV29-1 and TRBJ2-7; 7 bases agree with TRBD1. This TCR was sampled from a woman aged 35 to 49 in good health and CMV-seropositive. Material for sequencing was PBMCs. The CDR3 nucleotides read TGCAGCGCCAGGGGGAGCTTGGTGCAGTACTTC. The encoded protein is CSARGSLVQYF.